This TCR beta chain was identified during a study of post-analysis software for immune sequencing data. Study-level points and caveats: Pronounced co-clustering by F measure was evident among identically batched samples.

Unique molecular identifiers tagged the TCR beta cDNA libraries. TCRdb independently ran MiXCR on the PCR reads; one entry per CDR3 protein. The sample has fewer than 550,000 distinct CDR3 sequences, around 36% seen once. The table lists this clonotype with a few counts. Its matching antigen is unknown. The sequencing sample was made of blood. This sequence originates from a girl between 2 and 17 years old with multiple sclerosis.

The CDR3 DNA reads TGCGCCAGCACCGGGAGCACCTCCTACAATGAGCAGTACTTC. This sequence encodes CASTGSTSYNEQYF. This chain uses TRBV5-1 with TRBJ2-1; D may be TRBD2 (6 bases). The assigned J gene may be wrong: the sequence end matches TRBJ2-7 better. The CDR3 is made up of 14 amino acids. Germline CDR1 reads SGHRS; CDR2 reads YFSETQ.